Sequencing of this T cell receptor (beta chain) was carried out in a study of technical replicates of blood from a few donors. Germline values: CDR1 DFQATT, CDR2 SNEGSKA (reference sequence). With 4 bases removed from V and 8 bases from J, the gap between germline ends came to 11 bases. This CDR3 spans 11 amino acids. The assay was immunoSEQ multiplex PCR, and TCRdb's table has in-frame clones only and misses some. The sample holds tens of thousands of clones, approximately 87% seen once. The sample comprised PBMCs. The clonotype comes from a human donor in good health. Some clones in this sample may be carry-over from other donors' samples. The chain employs TRBV20-1 and TRBJ1-2; D is unclear. CDR3 nucleotide sequence: TGCAGTGCTATTAAGGAGACCGGCTACACCTTC. It codes for CSAIKETGYTF.